This T cell receptor beta chain was identified during a study of blood T cell repertoires in COVID-19. Study information: The United States, Italy and Spain were the sources of the acute and convalescent COVID-19 samples. T cells, B-cell-depleted T cells, or PBMCs provided the cDNA or gDNA that served as material.

How the authors handled the data: Researchers report that nucleated cell counts were estimated from reference gene primer amplification. Some clones are missing from TCRdb's copy, which holds only in-frame ones; the method was immunoSEQ multiplex PCR. V, J and clone size derive from that table, while D and trimming were established from the DNA sequence. In the table there are about 220,000 clones, around 81% of which are singletons. Unmatched junction bases numbered 1, after V lost 1 base and J lost 2 bases. The germline gives CDR1 SGHTA, CDR2 FQGNSA. The CDR3 is made up of 14 amino acids. On this clone itself: Other DNA variants within this sample encode the same CDR3.

This clonotype was sampled from a woman between 65 and 79 years old with acute or convalescent COVID-19. The rearrangement links TRBV7-2 to TRBJ2-5; 7 bases are a match to TRBD2. The sequenced sample consisted of peripheral blood. This CDR3 reads CASSLGGGQETQYF. The CDR3 bases are TGTGCCAGCAGCTTAGGGGGGGGGCAAGAGACCCAGTACTTC.